This entry lists 17 T cell receptor beta chains sequenced from one sample in a study of graft-versus-host responses after intestinal transplantation. Repertoires were generated with immunoSEQ multiplex PCR, while TCRdb's copy carries only in-frame clones and drops some. This sample has 20,000 to 25,000 clones; approximately 94% occur once, and the top ten carry roughly 0.54%. The source was PBMCs, collected 156 days after intestinal transplant. These receptors were obtained from a human patient who received an intestinal transplant, so some T cells may come from the graft donor.

This rearrangement joins TRBV4-3 to TRBJ2-3; 10 bases align to TRBD2. Germline V CDR1 and CDR2: LGHNA, YSLEER. The ends lost 3 bases at V and 2 bases at J; junction bases unmatched: 11. CDR3 length: 18 residues. Here the CDR3 DNA reads TGCGCCAGCAGCCACCGAATGAAGCGGGGGGGTAACACAGATACGCAGTATTTT. Translation: CASSHRMKRGGNTDTQYF.

The V gene is TRBV4-1, the J gene TRBJ2-1, with TRBD2 identical over 8 bases. CDR1 MGHRA and CDR2 YSYEKL come from the germline V gene. This CDR3 region has 16 residues. With V trimmed by 0 bases and J by 4 bases, 5 bases remained unmatched. The CDR3 is CASSQDPTSGYNEQFF. For the CDR3, the DNA is TGCGCCAGCAGCCAAGATCCTACTAGCGGATACAATGAGCAGTTCTTC.

The CDR3 loop is CASSLRLSTDTQYF. The CDR3 DNA sequence: TGTGCCAGCAGTTTGAGGCTTAGCACAGATACGCAGTATTTT. The V gene is TRBV28, the J gene TRBJ2-3; D remains ambiguous. The CDR3 length is 14 residues. The V end lost 3 bases, the J end lost 0 bases, and 7 bases lay between the germline ends. CDR1 is MDHEN and CDR2 is SYDVKM in the germline V gene.

The J gene is TRBJ2-1, the V gene TRBV5-1; D perhaps matches TRBD1 (6 bases). The length of the CDR3 is 16 residues. Germline CDR1 SGHRS, CDR2 YFSETQ. V dropped 4 bases and J dropped 3 bases, with 17 bases sitting between them. The CDR3, as DNA: TGCGCCAGCAGCGTCATCTCCGGGACAAACTACAATGAGCAGTTCTTC. This codes for CASSVISGTNYNEQFF. Using reference TRBV5-1 and TRBJ2-1 for the parts outside the CDR3, the full variable domain is KAGVTQTPRYLIKTRGQQVTLSCSPISGHRSVSWYQQTPGQGLQFLFEYFSETQRNKGNFPGRFSGRQFSNSRSEMNVSTLELGDSALYLCASSVISGTNYNEQFFGPGTRLTVL.

V usage is TRBV15 and J usage is TRBJ2-7; TRBD2 is a possible D gene (5 bases). V lost 2 bases and J 3 bases, leaving 17 bases between the germline ends. This CDR3 is 16 amino acids long. Germline V gene data show CDR1 as LNHNV and CDR2 as YYDKDF (reference sequence). CDR3 protein: CATSRRGGLMDYEQYF. The DNA for the CDR3 is TGTGCCACCAGCAGACGGGGTGGCTTGATGGACTACGAGCAGTACTTC.

This clone was detected a few times. The chain joins TRBV19 to TRBJ2-2; D unclear. The germline V gene has CDR1 LNHDA and CDR2 SQIVND (reference sequence). CDR3 length: 15 residues. Trimming removed 6 bases from V and 2 bases from J, with 13 bases in between. As DNA, the CDR3 is TGTGCCAGTAGCCGCTCTCTCGTTAACACCGGGGAGCTGTTTTTT. This sequence encodes CASSRSLVNTGELFF.

V and J are TRBV5-5 and TRBJ1-2; 8 nucleotides match TRBD1. J lost 7 bases, V lost 3 bases, and 8 bases had no gene match. This CDR3 is built from 14 residues. Per germline, CDR1 SGHKS and CDR2 YYEKEE (reference sequence). CDR3 region: CASSSPRGQAGYTF. CDR3 in DNA: TGTGCCAGCAGCTCTCCAAGGGGACAGGCTGGCTACACCTTC. The variable domain in full, completed from reference TRBV5-5 and TRBJ1-2, reads DAGVTQSPTHLIKTRGQQVTLRCSPISGHKSVSWYQQVLGQGPQFIFQYYEKEERGRGNFPDRFSARQFPNYSSELNVNALLLGDSALYLCASSSPRGQAGYTFGSGTRLTVV.

The rearrangement uses TRBV7-6 and TRBJ2-5; 7 bases agree with TRBD1. Judging by the DNA end, TRBJ2-7 fits better; the J call may be wrong. This CDR3 is built from 18 residues. Germline loops: CDR1 SGHVS, CDR2 FNYEAQ. The DNA for the CDR3 is TGTGCCAGCAGCTTAGTGAGATCAACAGGGGTCTTCTCCTACGAGCAGTACTTC. Its protein is CASSLVRSTGVFSYEQYF.

The rearrangement joins TRBV19 to TRBJ1-1; D ambiguous. Germline V CDR1 and CDR2: LNHDA, SQIVND (reference sequence). The CDR3 spans 14 residues. Deletions cut 3 bases from V and 5 bases from J, with 13 bases between. CDR3 protein: CASSIEGRRTEAFF. The DNA of the CDR3 is TGTGCCAGTAGTATTGAAGGGAGGCGAACTGAAGCTTTCTTT.

The chain employs TRBV6-5 and TRBJ2-1, with D possibly matching TRBD1 (5 bases). CDR3 size: 15 residues. Germline CDR1 MNHEY, CDR2 SVGAGI. Trimming removed 5 bases at V and 6 bases at J, with 17 bases between. The CDR3 loop is CASSPYRVQANEQFF. The CDR3 DNA sequence: TGTGCCAGCAGTCCCTATCGGGTACAGGCCAATGAGCAGTTCTTC.

J is TRBJ2-3 and V is TRBV7-6; 7 positions agree with TRBD1. Germline trimming cut 4 bases from V and 4 bases from J; bases unmatched to any gene: 8. This CDR3 has 15 amino acids. Germline CDR1 is SGHVS and CDR2 is FNYEAQ. CDR3 region: CASSSTGSGADTQYF. The CDR3 DNA reads TGTGCCAGCAGCTCGACAGGGAGTGGGGCAGATACGCAGTATTTT.

This chain connects TRBV9 to TRBJ2-5, with D unresolved. CDR1 SGDLS and CDR2 YYNGEE come from the germline V gene. The CDR3 consists of 14 residues. The germline V and J ends were trimmed by 0 bases and 5 bases, with 11 bases remaining between them. The CDR3 region is CASSVGVDWETQYF. DNA for the CDR3: TGTGCCAGCAGCGTAGGGGTGGATTGGGAGACCCAGTACTTC.

This chain joins TRBV19 and TRBJ2-2; 16 nucleotides line up with TRBD2. The CDR3 extends over 19 amino acids. The V gene end was trimmed by 5 bases and the J gene end by 3 bases; junction bases not matched to a gene: 9. Germline V gene data show CDR1 as LNHDA and CDR2 as SQIVND (reference sequence). In DNA, the CDR3 is TGTGCCAGTAGTGCGCGGGGACTAGCGGGAGGGCCTCACACCGGGGAGCTGTTTTTT. This sequence encodes CASSARGLAGGPHTGELFF.

CDR3 bases: TGTGCCAGCAGCTTGTGGCTAGCGGGAGCCAATGAGCAGTTCTTC. Translation: CASSLWLAGANEQFF. This sequence joins TRBV5-8 and TRBJ2-1; TRBD2 agrees at 10 bases. The trim removed 1 base at V and 6 bases at J, leaving 4 bases unmatched. Looked up from germline, CDR1 is SGHTS and CDR2 is YDEGEE. This CDR3 has 15 residues.

CDR3 residues: CASSQDATHSGNTIYF. Here the CDR3 DNA reads TGCGCCAGCAGCCAAGATGCCACACACTCTGGAAACACCATATATTTT. V gene TRBV4-3 combines with J gene TRBJ1-3; D is unclear. The CDR3 has 16 residues. Germline CDR1 and CDR2: LGHNA and YSLEER. V was cut by 0 bases and J by 0 bases, with 9 bases left in between.

The J gene is TRBJ2-1, the V gene TRBV25-1; D is perhaps TRBD1 (6 bases). The V end lost 3 bases, the J end lost 3 bases, and 15 bases lay between the germline ends. This CDR3 has 16 amino acids. Germline V gives CDR1 MGHDK, CDR2 SYGVNS. The CDR3 nucleotides read TGTGCCAGCAGTGACGGGTTGGGGGCGGGCTACAATGAGCAGTTCTTC. This encodes CASSDGLGAGYNEQFF. The full variable domain, its missing parts supplied by reference TRBV25-1 and TRBJ2-1, is EADIYQTPRYLVIGTGKKITLECSQTMGHDKMYWYQQDPGMELHLIHYSYGVNSTEKGDLSSESTVSRIRTEHFPLTLESARPSHTSQYLCASSDGLGAGYNEQFFGPGTRLTVL.

The chain employs TRBV27 and TRBJ2-7, with TRBD2 as a possible D gene (5 bases). Germline-derived CDR1 and CDR2 are MNHEY and SMNVEV (reference sequence). With 3 bases removed from V and 1 base from J, the gap between germline ends came to 13 bases. The CDR3 extends over 15 amino acids. This CDR3 reads CASSLSGSGSYEQYF. In DNA form, the CDR3 reads TGTGCCAGCAGTTTGAGCGGATCCGGGTCCTACGAGCAGTACTTC.